The TCR beta chain described here comes from a study of identical twins. From the 5' RACE reads, TCRdb called clonotypes with MiXCR, one entry per CDR3 protein. The sample has 500,000 to 600,000 distinct CDR3 sequences, 22% seen once. In its sample, this clonotype was seen once. In germline, CDR1 is ENHRY, CDR2 SYGVKD. The CDR3 totals 13 residues. Trimming stripped 10 bases from V and 4 bases from J, with 17 bases between. These sequences were also reported in another study, on T cells expressing NK-cell markers. That investigation notes: Sorted CD3+CD56-NKG2C+, CD3+CD56+NKG2C+ and CD3+CD56+NKG2C- T cells supplied the TCR beta repertoires.

The V and J genes are TRBV10-3 and TRBJ2-7; either TRBD1 or TRBD2 may supply D (5 bases each). The sample comprised CD4+ T cells sorted from blood. The clonotype comes from a woman aged 18 to 35 in good health. The chain's CDR3 is CATAHRDDYEQYF. The DNA of the CDR3 is TGTGCCACCGCCCACCGGGACGATTACGAGCAGTACTTC.